This TCR beta chain was sequenced for a study of T-cell reconstitution after alpha-beta-depleted transplantation in children. The V and J ends lost 3 bases and 4 bases respectively, with 14 bases between them. There are 15 residues in the CDR3. Unique molecular identifiers were incorporated when the TCRbeta library was constructed. TCRdb reanalysed the PCR reads using MiXCR and keeps one entry per CDR3 protein. The sample shows 210,000 or so distinct CDR3 sequences, around 9.6% of them seen only once. The sequence came from a human donor who donated a stem cell graft to a child with acute lymphoblastic leukemia. This chain connects TRBV12-3 or TRBV12-4 to TRBJ2-3, with no clear D. The starting material was PBMCs from the stem cell graft donor, obtained from the stem cell graft. CDR3 protein: CASSFEPILADTQYF. CDR3 DNA sequence: TGTGCCAGCAGTTTCGAACCGATTCTTGCAGATACGCAGTATTTT.